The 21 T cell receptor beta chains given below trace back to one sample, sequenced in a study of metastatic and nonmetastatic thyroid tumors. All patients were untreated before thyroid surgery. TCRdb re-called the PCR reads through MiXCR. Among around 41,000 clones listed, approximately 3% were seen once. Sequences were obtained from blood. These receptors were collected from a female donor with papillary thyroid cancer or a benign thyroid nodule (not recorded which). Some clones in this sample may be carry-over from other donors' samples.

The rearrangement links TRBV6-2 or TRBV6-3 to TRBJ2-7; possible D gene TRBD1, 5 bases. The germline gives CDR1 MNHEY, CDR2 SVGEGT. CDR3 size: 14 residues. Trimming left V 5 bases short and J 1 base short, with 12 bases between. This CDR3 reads CASSGAAPSYEQYF. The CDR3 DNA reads TGTGCCAGCAGTGGGGCAGCACCGTCCTACGAGCAGTACTTC.

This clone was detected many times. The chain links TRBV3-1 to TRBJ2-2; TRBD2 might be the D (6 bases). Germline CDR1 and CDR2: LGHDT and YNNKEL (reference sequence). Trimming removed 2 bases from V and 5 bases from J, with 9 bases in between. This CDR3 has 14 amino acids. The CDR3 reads CASSQLRETGELFF. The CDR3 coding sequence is TGTGCCAGCAGCCAACTACGGGAGACCGGGGAGCTGTTTTTT.

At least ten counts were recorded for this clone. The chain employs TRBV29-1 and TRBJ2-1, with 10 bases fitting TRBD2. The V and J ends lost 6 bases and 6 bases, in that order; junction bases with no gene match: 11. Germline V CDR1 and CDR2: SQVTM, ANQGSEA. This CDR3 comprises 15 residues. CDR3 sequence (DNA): TGCAGCGTCCAGACCCTAGCGGGAGTTCTCAATGAGCAGTTCTTC. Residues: CSVQTLAGVLNEQFF.

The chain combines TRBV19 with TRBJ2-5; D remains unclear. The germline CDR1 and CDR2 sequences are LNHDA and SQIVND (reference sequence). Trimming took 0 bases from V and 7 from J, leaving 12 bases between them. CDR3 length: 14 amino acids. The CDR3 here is CASSIEDLGGTQYF. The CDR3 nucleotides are TGTGCCAGTAGTATAGAGGATTTGGGCGGGACCCAGTACTTC.

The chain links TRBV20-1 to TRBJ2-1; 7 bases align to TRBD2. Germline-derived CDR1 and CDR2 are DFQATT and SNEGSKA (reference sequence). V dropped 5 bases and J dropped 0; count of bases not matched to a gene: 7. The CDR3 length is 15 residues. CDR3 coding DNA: TGCAGTGCTGACAGCGGGGAGTTCTCCTACAATGAGCAGTTCTTC. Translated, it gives CSADSGEFSYNEQFF.

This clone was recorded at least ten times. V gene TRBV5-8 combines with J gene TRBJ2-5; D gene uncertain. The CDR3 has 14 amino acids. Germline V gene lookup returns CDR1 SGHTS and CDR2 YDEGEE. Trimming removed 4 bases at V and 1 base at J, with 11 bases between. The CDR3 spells CASSQDGVQETQYF. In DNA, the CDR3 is TGTGCCAGCAGCCAGGACGGCGTCCAAGAGACCCAGTACTTC.

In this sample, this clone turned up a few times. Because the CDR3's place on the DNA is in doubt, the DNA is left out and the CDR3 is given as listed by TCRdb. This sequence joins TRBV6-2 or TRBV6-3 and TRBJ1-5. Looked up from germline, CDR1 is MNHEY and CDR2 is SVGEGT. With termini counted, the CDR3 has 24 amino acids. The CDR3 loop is CASSQPGLAGYTSSTSGRGQPQHF.

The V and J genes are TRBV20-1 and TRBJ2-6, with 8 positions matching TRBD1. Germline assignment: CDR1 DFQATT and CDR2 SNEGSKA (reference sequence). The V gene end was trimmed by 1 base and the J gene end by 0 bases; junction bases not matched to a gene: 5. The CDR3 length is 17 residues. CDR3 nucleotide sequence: TGCAGTGCTAGAGGGGACAGGACCAACTCTGGGGCCAACGTCCTGACTTTC. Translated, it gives CSARGDRTNSGANVLTF.

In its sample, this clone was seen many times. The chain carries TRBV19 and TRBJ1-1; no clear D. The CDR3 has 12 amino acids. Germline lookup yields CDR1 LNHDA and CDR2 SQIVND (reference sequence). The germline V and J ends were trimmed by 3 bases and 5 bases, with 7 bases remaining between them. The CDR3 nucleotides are TGTGCCAGTAGTATCAGCCTGACTGAAGCTTTCTTT. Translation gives CASSISLTEAFF. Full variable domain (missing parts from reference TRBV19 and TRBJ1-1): DGGITQSPKYLFRKEGQNVTLSCEQNLNHDAMYWYRQDPGQGLRLIYYSQIVNDFQKGDIAEGYSVSREKKESFPLTVTSAQKNPTAFYLCASSISLTEAFFGQGTRLTVV.

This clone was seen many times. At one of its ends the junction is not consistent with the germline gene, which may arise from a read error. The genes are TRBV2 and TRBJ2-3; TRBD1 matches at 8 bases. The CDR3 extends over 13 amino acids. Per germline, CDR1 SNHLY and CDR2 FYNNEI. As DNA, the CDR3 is TGTGCCAGCAGTGAAGCGCTTCGGCAGGGGGCGCCCTTT. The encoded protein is CASSEALRQGAPF.

The CDR3 DNA sequence: TGTGCCAGCAAAGCAGGGGGCGTCGGGGAGCTGTTTTTT. It specifies CASKAGGVGELFF. This chain connects TRBV28 to TRBJ2-2, with 8 bases aligning to TRBD1. The CDR3 consists of 13 residues. CDR1 and CDR2 (germline): MDHEN, SYDVKM. V shed 7 bases, J shed 7 bases, and the junction held 5 bases outside the gene matches.

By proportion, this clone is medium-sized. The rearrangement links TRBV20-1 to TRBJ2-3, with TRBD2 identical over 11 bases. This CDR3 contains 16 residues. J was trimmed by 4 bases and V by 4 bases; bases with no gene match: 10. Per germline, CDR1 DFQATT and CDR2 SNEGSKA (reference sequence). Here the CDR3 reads CSAKRTGTSGADTQYF. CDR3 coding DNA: TGCAGTGCTAAAAGAACCGGGACTAGCGGCGCAGATACGCAGTATTTT.

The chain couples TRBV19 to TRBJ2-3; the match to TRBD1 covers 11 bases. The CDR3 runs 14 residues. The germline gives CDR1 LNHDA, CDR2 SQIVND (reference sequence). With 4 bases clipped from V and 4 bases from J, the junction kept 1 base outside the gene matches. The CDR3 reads CASSTGQGADTQYF. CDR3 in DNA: TGTGCCAGTAGTACGGGACAGGGGGCAGATACGCAGTATTTT.

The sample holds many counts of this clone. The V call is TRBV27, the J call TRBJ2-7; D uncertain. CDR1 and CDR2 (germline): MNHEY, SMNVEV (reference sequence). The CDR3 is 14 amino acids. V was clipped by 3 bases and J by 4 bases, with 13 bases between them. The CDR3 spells CASSFKSSPYEQYF. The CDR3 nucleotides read TGTGCCAGCAGTTTTAAATCTTCACCATACGAGCAGTACTTC.

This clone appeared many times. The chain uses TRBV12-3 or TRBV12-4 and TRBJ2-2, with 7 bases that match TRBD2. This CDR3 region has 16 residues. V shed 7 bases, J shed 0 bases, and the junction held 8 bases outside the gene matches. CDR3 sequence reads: CASTPRSGTNTGELFF. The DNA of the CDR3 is TGTGCCAGCACCCCAAGGAGCGGGACGAACACCGGGGAGCTGTTTTTT.

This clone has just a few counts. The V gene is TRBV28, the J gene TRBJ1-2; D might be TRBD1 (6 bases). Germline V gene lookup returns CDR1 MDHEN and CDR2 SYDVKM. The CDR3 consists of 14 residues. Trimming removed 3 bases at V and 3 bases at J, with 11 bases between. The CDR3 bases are TGTGCCAGCAGTTTCGGGGGCAGCTACTATGGCTACACCTTC. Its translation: CASSFGGSYYGYTF.

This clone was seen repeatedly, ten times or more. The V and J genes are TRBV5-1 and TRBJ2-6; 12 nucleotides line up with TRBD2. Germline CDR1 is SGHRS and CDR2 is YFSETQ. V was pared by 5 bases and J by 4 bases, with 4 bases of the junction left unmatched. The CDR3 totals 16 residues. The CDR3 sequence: CASRTSGSAGANVLTF. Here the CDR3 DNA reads TGCGCCAGCAGGACTAGCGGGAGCGCAGGGGCCAACGTCCTGACTTTC. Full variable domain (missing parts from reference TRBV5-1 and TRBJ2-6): KAGVTQTPRYLIKTRGQQVTLSCSPISGHRSVSWYQQTPGQGLQFLFEYFSETQRNKGNFPGRFSGRQFSNSRSEMNVSTLELGDSALYLCASRTSGSAGANVLTFGAGSRLTVL.

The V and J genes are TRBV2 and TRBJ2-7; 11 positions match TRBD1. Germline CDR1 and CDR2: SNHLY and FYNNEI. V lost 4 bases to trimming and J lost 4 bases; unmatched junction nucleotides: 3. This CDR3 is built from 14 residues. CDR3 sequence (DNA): TGTGCCAGCAGTGGTGGGACAGGGGGGTACGAGCAGTACTTC. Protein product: CASSGGTGGYEQYF.

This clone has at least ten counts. In nucleotides, the CDR3 is TGTGCCAGCAGTTCCATACAGAACACTGAAGCTTTCTTT. Amino acid sequence: CASSSIQNTEAFF. The chain is built from TRBV6-1 and TRBJ1-1; D is unclear. The V and J ends lost 5 bases and 1 base respectively, with 8 bases between them. Germline V gene sequence: CDR1 MNHNS, CDR2 SASEGT. The CDR3 sequence is 13 residues long.

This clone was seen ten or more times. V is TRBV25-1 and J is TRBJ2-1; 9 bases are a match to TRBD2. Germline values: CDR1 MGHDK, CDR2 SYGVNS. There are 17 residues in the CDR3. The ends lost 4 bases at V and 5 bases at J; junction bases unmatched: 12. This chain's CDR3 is CASSGWGLAQNDNEQFF. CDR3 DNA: TGTGCCAGCAGTGGATGGGGACTAGCCCAAAACGACAATGAGCAGTTCTTC.

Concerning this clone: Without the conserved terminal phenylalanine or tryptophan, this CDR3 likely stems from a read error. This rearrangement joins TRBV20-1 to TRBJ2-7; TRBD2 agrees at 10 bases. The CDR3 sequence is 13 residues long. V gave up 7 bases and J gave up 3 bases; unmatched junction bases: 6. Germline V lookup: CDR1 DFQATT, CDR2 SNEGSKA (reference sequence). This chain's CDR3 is CSVPGLAIYEQYL. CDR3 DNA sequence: TGCAGTGTCCCGGGACTAGCGATCTACGAGCAGTACTTA.